This passage covers 4 T cell receptor beta chains from one sample sequenced in a study of identical twins. TCRdb redid the calling of the 5' RACE reads with MiXCR, one entry per CDR3 protein. This table holds more than 400,000 distinct CDR3 sequences, about 16% found once. These sequences were also reported in another study, on yellow fever vaccine responses in identical twins.

The sequencing input was CD4+ T cells sorted from blood. Receptors originate from a young woman in good health.

The sample holds a few counts of this clonotype. The CDR3 DNA sequence: TGTGCCAGTGGAGGAGTAGCGGTACACACCGGGGAGCTGTTTTTT. It is translated as CASGGVAVHTGELFF. The J gene is TRBJ2-2, the V gene TRBV12-3 or TRBV12-4, with D perhaps matching TRBD2 (6 bases). Trimming removed 9 bases at V and 3 bases at J, with 17 bases between. CDR3 length: 15 amino acids.

A note on this clonotype: The DNA is left out, because the CDR3 cannot be placed on it with certainty; the CDR3 is given as TCRdb lists it. The chain uses TRBV28 and TRBJ2-7; the table assigns TRBD2, which was not confirmed against the DNA. Looked up from germline, CDR1 is MDHEN and CDR2 is SYDVKM. The CDR3 spans 12 residues, counting both ends. The CDR3 sequence is CASSFAGGNPYF.

This clonotype was seen repeatedly, ten times or more. The CDR3 reads CASSHQLGRSGDEQFF. The CDR3 DNA reads as TGTGCCAGCAGTCATCAACTCGGACGCTCCGGGGATGAGCAGTTCTTC. This rearrangement joins TRBV5-8 to TRBJ2-1; D may be TRBD2 (5 bases). CDR1 and CDR2 from the germline V gene are SGHTS and YDEGEE. The CDR3 contains 16 residues. Trimming took off 5 bases at V and 8 bases at J, with 23 bases between the two ends.

This clonotype was observed a handful of times. V gene TRBV6-5 combines with J gene TRBJ2-2, with 7 bases identical to TRBD2. Germline V gives CDR1 MNHEY, CDR2 SVGAGI. The length of the CDR3 is 14 residues. J was trimmed by 4 bases and V by 2 bases; bases with no gene match: 1. The CDR3 region is CASSYGGVTGELFF. The DNA of the CDR3 is TGTGCCAGCAGTTACGGGGGGGTCACCGGGGAGCTGTTTTTT.